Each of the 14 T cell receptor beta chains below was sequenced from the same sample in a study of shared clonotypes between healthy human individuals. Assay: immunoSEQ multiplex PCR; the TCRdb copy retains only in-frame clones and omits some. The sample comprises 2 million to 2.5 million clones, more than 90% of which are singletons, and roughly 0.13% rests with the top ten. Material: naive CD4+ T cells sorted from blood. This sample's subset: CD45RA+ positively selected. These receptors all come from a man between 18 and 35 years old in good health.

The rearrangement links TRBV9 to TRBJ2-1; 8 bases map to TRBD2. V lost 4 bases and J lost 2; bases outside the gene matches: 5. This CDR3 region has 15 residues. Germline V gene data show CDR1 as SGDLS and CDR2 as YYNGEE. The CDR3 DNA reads TGTGCCAGCAGCCTCTTGGGACTAGCCTACAATGAGCAGTTCTTC. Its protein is CASSLLGLAYNEQFF.

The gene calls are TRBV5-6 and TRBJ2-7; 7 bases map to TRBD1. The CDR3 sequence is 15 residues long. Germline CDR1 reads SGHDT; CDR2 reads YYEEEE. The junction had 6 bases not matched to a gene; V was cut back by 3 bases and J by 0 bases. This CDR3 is CASSSLDRFSYEQYF. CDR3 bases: TGTGCCAGCAGCTCCTTGGACAGGTTCTCCTACGAGCAGTACTTC.

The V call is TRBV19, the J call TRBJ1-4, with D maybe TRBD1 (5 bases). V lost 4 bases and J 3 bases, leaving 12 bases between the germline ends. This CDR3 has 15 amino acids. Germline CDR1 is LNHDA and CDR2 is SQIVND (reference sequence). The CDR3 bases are TGTGCCAGTAGTAAGGGGTCACAAGCTAATGAAAAACTGTTTTTT. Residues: CASSKGSQANEKLFF.

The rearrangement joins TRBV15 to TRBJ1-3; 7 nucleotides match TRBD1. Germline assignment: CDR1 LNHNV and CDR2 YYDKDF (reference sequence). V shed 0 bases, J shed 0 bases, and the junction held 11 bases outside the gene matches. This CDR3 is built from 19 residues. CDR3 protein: CATSREGTASFSSGNTIYF. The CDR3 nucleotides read TGTGCCACCAGCAGAGAGGGGACAGCCAGTTTTAGCTCTGGAAACACCATATATTTT.

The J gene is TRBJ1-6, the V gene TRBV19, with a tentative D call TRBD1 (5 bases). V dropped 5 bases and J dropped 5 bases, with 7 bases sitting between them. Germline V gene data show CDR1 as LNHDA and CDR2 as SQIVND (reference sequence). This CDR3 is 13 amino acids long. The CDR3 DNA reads TGTGCCAGTAGTGACAGCCATAATTCACCCCTCCACTTT. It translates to CASSDSHNSPLHF.

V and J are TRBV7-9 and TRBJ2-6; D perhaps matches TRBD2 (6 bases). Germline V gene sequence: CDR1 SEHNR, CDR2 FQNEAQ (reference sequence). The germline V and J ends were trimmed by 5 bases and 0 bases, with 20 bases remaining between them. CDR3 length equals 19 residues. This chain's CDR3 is CASSPHPGSLLSGANVLTF. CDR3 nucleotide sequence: TGTGCCAGCAGCCCCCACCCCGGGAGCCTCCTCTCTGGGGCCAACGTCCTGACTTTC.

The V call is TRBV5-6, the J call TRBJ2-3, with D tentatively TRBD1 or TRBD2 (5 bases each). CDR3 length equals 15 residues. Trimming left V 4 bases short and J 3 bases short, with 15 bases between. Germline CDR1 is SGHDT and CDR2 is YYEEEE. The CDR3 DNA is TGTGCCAGCAGCCTCGAGGGGCCGGGGACAGATACGCAGTATTTT. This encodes CASSLEGPGTDTQYF.

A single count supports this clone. CDR3 bases: TGTGCCAGCACCTCGACCGGGGTTTTTGGCTACACCTTC. Amino acids: CASTSTGVFGYTF. V gene TRBV28 combines with J gene TRBJ1-2; D not resolved. There are 13 residues in the CDR3. The V end lost 7 bases, the J end lost 7 bases, and 16 bases lay between the germline ends. CDR1 MDHEN and CDR2 SYDVKM come from the germline V gene.

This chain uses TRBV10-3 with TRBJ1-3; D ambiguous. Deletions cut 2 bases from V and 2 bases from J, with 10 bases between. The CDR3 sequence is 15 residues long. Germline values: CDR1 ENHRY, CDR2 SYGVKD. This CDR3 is CAISEGRAAGNTIYF. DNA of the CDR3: TGTGCCATCAGTGAGGGAAGGGCAGCTGGAAACACCATATATTTT.

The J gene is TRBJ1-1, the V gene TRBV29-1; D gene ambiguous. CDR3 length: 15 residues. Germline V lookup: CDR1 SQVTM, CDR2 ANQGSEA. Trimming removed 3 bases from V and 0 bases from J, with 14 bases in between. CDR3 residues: CSVDRGNRVNTEAFF. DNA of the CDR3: TGCAGCGTTGACCGGGGTAATAGGGTGAACACTGAAGCTTTCTTT.

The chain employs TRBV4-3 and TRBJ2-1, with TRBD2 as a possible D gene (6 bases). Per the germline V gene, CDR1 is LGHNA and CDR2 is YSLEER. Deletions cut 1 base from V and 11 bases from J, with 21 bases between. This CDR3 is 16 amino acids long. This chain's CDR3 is CASSQVSGGTPQKQFF. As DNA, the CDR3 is TGCGCCAGCAGCCAAGTTAGTGGCGGGACCCCTCAAAAGCAGTTCTTC.

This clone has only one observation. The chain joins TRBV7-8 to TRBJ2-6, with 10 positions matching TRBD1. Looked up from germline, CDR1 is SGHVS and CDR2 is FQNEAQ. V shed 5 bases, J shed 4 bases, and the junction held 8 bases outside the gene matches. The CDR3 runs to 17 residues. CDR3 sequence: CASSPGTGVFGANVLTF. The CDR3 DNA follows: TGTGCCAGCAGCCCCGGGACAGGGGTCTTCGGGGCCAACGTCCTGACTTTC.

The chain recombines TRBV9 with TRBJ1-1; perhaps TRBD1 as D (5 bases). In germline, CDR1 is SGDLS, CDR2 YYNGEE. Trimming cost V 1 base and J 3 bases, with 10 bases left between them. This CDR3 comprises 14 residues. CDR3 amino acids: CASSVRDGYTEAFF. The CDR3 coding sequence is TGTGCCAGCAGCGTAAGGGACGGTTACACTGAAGCTTTCTTT.

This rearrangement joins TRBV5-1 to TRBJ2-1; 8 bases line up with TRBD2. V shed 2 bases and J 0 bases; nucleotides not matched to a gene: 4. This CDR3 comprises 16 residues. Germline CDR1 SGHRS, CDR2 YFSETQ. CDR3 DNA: TGCGCCAGCAGCTTACTAGCGGAGGCCTCCTACAATGAGCAGTTCTTC. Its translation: CASSLLAEASYNEQFF.